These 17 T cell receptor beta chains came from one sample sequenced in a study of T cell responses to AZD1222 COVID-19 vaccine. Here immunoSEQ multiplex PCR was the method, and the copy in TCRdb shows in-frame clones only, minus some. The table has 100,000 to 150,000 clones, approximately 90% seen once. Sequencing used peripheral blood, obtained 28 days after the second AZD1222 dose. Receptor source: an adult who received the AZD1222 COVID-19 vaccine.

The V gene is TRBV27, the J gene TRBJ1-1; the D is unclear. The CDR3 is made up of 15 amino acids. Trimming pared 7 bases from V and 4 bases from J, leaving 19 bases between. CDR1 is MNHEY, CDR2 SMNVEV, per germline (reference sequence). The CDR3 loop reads CASTVGRGWGTEAFF. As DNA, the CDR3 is TGTGCCAGCACCGTAGGGCGGGGTTGGGGCACTGAAGCTTTCTTT.

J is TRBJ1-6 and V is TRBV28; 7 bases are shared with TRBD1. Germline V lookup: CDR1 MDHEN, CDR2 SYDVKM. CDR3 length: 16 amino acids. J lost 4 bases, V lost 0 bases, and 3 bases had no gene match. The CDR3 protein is CASSLWTGNYNSPLHF. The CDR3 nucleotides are TGTGCCAGCAGTTTATGGACAGGGAATTATAATTCACCCCTCCACTTT.

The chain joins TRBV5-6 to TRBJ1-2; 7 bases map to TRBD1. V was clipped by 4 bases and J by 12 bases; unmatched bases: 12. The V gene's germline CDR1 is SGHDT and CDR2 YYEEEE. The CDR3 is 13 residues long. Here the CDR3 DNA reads TGTGCCAGCAGCCCCTACAGGGGTAGTAGGAACACCTTC. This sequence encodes CASSPYRGSRNTF.

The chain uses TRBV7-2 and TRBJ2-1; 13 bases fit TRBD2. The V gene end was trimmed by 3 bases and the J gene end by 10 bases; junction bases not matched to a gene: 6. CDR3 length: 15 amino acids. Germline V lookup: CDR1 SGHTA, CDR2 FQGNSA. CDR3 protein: CASSFGLAGALEQFF. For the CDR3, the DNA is TGTGCCAGCAGCTTCGGACTAGCGGGAGCCCTCGAGCAGTTCTTC.

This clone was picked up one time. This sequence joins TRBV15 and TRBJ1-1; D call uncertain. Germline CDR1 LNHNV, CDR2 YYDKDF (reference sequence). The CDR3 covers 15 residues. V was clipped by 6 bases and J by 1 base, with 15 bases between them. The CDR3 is CATRTRLGTNTEAFF. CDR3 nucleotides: TGTGCCACCAGGACCAGACTGGGTACGAACACTGAAGCTTTCTTT.

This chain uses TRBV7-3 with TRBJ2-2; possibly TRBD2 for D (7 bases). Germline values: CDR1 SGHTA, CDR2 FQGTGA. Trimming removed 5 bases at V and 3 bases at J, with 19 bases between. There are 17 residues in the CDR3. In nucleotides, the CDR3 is TGTGCCAGCAGCCCCAAGGGGGGGCGGAAGGACACCGGGGAGCTGTTTTTT. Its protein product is CASSPKGGRKDTGELFF.

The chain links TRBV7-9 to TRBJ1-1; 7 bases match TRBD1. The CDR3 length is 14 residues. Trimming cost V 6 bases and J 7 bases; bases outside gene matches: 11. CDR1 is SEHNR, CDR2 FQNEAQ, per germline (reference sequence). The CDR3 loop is CASRRQGELFEAFF. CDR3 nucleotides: TGTGCCAGCAGACGACAGGGCGAACTTTTTGAAGCTTTCTTT.

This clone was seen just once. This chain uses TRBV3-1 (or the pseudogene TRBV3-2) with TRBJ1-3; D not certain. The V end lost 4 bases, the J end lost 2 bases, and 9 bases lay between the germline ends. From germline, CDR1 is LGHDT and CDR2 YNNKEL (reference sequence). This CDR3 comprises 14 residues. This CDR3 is CASSPQWAGNTIYF. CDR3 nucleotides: TGTGCCAGCAGCCCCCAATGGGCTGGAAACACCATATATTTT.

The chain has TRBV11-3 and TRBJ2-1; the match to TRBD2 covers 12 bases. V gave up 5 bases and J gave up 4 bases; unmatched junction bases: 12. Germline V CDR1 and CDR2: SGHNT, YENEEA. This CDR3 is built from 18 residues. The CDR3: CASSPDATLAGGYNEQFF. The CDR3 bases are TGTGCCAGCAGCCCTGACGCCACCCTAGCGGGAGGGTACAATGAGCAGTTCTTC.

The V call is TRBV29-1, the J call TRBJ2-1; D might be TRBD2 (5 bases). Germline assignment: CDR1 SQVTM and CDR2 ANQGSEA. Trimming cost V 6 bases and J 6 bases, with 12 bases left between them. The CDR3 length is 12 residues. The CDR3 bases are TGCAGCGTAGGCCTAGCAGGCAATGAGCAGTTCTTC. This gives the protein CSVGLAGNEQFF.

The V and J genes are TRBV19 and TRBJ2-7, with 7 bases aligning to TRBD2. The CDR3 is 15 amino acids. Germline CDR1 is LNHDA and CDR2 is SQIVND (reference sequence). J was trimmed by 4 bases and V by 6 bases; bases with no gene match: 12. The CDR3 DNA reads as TGTGCCAGTAGGGATATGTGGGAGGGCCGATACGAGCAGTACTTC. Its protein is CASRDMWEGRYEQYF.

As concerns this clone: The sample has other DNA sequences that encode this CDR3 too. The CDR3 protein is CSVGDTGELFF. The CDR3 nucleotides are TGCAGCGTGGGGGACACCGGGGAGCTGTTTTTT. The V gene is TRBV29-1, the J gene TRBJ2-2; D possibly uses TRBD1 or TRBD2 (5 bases each). Trimming pared 6 bases from V and 3 bases from J, leaving 5 bases between. The germline CDR1 and CDR2 sequences are SQVTM and ANQGSEA. The CDR3 has 11 amino acids.

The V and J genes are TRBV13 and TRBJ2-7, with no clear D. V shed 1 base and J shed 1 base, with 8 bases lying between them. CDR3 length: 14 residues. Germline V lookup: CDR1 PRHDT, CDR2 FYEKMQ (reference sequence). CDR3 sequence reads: CASSLALESYEQYF. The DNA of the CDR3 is TGTGCCAGCAGCTTAGCCCTCGAATCCTACGAGCAGTACTTC.

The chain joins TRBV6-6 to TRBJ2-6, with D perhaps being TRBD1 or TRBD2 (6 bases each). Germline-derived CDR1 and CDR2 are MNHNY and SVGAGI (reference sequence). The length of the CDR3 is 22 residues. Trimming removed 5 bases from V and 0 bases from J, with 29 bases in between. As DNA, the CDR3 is TGTGCCAGCAGTCCTACCCGCATCTTTGTTGGGAGGACAGACTCTGGGGCCAACGTCCTGACTTTC. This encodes CASSPTRIFVGRTDSGANVLTF.

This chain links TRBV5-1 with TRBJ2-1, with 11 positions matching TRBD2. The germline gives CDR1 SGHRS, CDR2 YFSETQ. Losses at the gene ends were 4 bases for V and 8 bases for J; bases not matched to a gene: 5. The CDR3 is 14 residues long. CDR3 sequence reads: CASSQTSGNDEQFF. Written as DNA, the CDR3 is TGCGCCAGCAGCCAGACTAGCGGGAACGATGAGCAGTTCTTC.

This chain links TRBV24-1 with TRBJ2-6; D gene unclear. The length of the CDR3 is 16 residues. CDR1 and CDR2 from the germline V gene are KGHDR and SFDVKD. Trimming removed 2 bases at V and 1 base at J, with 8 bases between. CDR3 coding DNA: TGTGCCACCAGTGATTCGGTAAGGTCTGGGGCCAACGTCCTGACTTTC. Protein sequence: CATSDSVRSGANVLTF.

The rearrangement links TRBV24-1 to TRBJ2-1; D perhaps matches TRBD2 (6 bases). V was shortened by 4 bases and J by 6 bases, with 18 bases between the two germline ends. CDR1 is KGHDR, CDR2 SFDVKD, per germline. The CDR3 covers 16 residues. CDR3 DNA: TGTGCCACCAGTGACCGGCTTACGGGAGTGGGCAATGAGCAGTTCTTC. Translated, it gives CATSDRLTGVGNEQFF.